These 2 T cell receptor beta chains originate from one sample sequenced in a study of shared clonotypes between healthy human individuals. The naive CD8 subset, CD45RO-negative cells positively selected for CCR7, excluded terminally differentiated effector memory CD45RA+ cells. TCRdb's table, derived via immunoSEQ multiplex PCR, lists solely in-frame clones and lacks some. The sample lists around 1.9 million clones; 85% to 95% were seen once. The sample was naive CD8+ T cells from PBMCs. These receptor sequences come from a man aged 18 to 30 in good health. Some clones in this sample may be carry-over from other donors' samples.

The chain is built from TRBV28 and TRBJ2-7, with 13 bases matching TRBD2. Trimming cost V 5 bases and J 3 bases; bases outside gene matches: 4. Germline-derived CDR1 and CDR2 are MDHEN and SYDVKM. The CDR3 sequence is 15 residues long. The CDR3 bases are TGTGCCAGCAGTCTGACTAGCGGGAGGTACTACGAGCAGTACTTC. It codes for CASSLTSGRYYEQYF.

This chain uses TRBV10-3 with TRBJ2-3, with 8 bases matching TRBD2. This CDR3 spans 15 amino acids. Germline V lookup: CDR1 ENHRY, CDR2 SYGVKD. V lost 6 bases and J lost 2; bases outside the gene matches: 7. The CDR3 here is CAIRDKRESTDTQYF. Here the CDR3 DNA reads TGTGCCATCAGGGATAAGCGGGAGTCCACAGATACGCAGTATTTT.